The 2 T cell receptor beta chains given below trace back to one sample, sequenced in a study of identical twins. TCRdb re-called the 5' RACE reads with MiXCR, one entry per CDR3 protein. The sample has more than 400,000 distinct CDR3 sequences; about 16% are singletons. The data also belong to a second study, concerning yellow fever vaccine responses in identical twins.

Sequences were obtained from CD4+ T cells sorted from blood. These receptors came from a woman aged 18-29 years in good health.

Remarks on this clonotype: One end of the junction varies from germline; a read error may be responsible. CDR3 residues: CSLGNTEAFF. Here the CDR3 DNA reads TGCTCATTAGGCAACACTGAAGCTTTCTTT. This chain uses TRBV7-9 with TRBJ1-1; no clear D gene. This CDR3 is built from 10 residues. Per the germline V gene, CDR1 is SEHNR and CDR2 is FQNEAQ (reference sequence).

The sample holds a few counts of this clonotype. In DNA, the CDR3 is TGTGCCAGCAGCTCCTCCGGGACGGACAATGAGCAGTTCTTC. Translated: CASSSSGTDNEQFF. The chain has TRBV7-9 and TRBJ2-1, with D tentatively TRBD1 or TRBD2 (5 bases each). The length of the CDR3 is 14 residues. Trimming removed 4 bases from V and 5 bases from J, with 12 bases in between. Germline V gives CDR1 SEHNR, CDR2 FQNEAQ (reference sequence).